The 9 T cell receptor beta chains presented below share a single source sample, sequenced in a study of blood T cell repertoires in COVID-19. TCRdb's table, derived via immunoSEQ multiplex PCR, lists solely in-frame clones and lacks some. The sample shows approximately 140,000 clones, about 90% of them seen only once. Sample: peripheral blood. All receptors come from a human donor in a cohort sampled during active COVID-19.

The chain has TRBV6-1 and TRBJ1-1; weak D call: TRBD1 (5 bases). The ends were cut back, 1 base at V and 10 bases at J, with 19 bases in the middle. The germline V gene has CDR1 MNHNS and CDR2 SASEGT. CDR3 length equals 15 residues. CDR3 protein: CASSEGVVGNGGAFF. The CDR3 DNA is TGTGCCAGCAGTGAAGGTGTGGTGGGGAACGGGGGAGCTTTCTTT.

V usage is TRBV5-1 and J usage is TRBJ2-2, with TRBD1 as a possible D gene (6 bases). Germline loops: CDR1 SGHRS, CDR2 YFSETQ. This CDR3 has 18 residues. V lost 0 bases and J lost 2, with 17 bases in between. CDR3 in amino acids: CASSLVSYRAENTGELFF. The DNA for the CDR3 is TGCGCCAGCAGCTTGGTGTCGTACAGGGCCGAAAACACCGGGGAGCTGTTTTTT.

The chain links TRBV6-5 to TRBJ2-5, with a tentative D call TRBD2 (5 bases). The CDR3 sequence is 12 residues long. Trimming took 8 bases from V and 4 from J, leaving 11 bases between them. The V gene's germline CDR1 is MNHEY and CDR2 SVGAGI. This CDR3 reads CASGRAGETQYF. The CDR3 DNA is TGTGCCAGCGGGCGGGCGGGAGAGACCCAGTACTTC.

In this sample, this clone turned up once. The J gene is TRBJ2-1, the V gene TRBV6-4; 7 nucleotides align to TRBD2. The CDR3 is 16 residues long. V dropped 5 bases and J dropped 5; count of bases not matched to a gene: 12. Germline V gives CDR1 MRHNA, CDR2 SNTAGT. CDR3 protein: CASSRPPGGWNNEQFF. The CDR3 nucleotides read TGTGCCAGCAGTAGACCTCCGGGAGGTTGGAACAATGAGCAGTTCTTC.

The CDR3 coding sequence is TGCGCCAGTACTCGGGGGGACGGATCACCCCTCCACTTT. Its translation: CASTRGDGSPLHF. The genes are TRBV4-3 and TRBJ1-6, with D perhaps matching TRBD1 (5 bases). Trimming cost V 9 bases and J 10 bases, with 16 bases left between them. CDR3 length: 13 amino acids. Germline loops: CDR1 LGHNA, CDR2 YSLEER.

The V gene is TRBV15, the J gene TRBJ2-3, with 7 bases identical to TRBD1. CDR1 LNHNV and CDR2 YYDKDF come from the germline V gene (reference sequence). The V segment lost 5 bases and the J segment 3 bases; nucleotides outside the gene matches: 5. The CDR3 is 14 amino acids. Written as DNA, the CDR3 is TGTGCCACCAGCCAGGGACAGTCGACAGATACGCAGTATTTT. It translates to CATSQGQSTDTQYF.

This clone was recorded only once. The chain recombines TRBV5-1 with TRBJ2-5, with D hard to call. V was shortened by 4 bases and J by 7 bases, with 17 bases between the two germline ends. The CDR3 loop spans 14 amino acids. Per germline, CDR1 SGHRS and CDR2 YFSETQ. As DNA, the CDR3 is TGCGCCAGCAGCCCCGCGGCCTCGGTGGGGACCCAGTACTTC. It translates to CASSPAASVGTQYF.

The chain couples TRBV27 to TRBJ1-5; 7 nucleotides line up with TRBD1. The CDR3 length is 17 residues. CDR1 MNHEY and CDR2 SMNVEV come from the germline V gene (reference sequence). Germline trimming cut 4 bases from V and 4 bases from J; bases unmatched to any gene: 13. The CDR3 loop reads CASSYAQGKGRNQPQHF. The DNA for the CDR3 is TGTGCCAGCAGTTACGCACAGGGGAAGGGTCGAAATCAGCCCCAGCATTTT.

This chain links TRBV27 with TRBJ2-7, with 12 bases identical to TRBD2. The CDR3 has 13 residues. From germline, CDR1 is MNHEY and CDR2 SMNVEV (reference sequence). J was trimmed by 3 bases and V by 8 bases; bases with no gene match: 2. CDR3 amino acids: CASRTSGNYEQYF. The CDR3, as DNA: TGTGCCAGCCGGACTAGCGGGAACTACGAGCAGTACTTC.